This TCR beta chain is from a study of CD8 T cells in ankylosing spondylitis. This clonotype was detected ten times or more. Its specificity is not known. Quantitative molecular-barcoded 5'-RACE generated the TCR beta libraries. TCRdb re-called the 5' RACE reads through MiXCR, storing one row per CDR3 protein. Seen here are around 490,000 distinct CDR3 sequences, approximately 5.3% observed once, and the top ten hold around 3.5%. The CDR3 extends over 14 amino acids. CDR1 is SGHKS and CDR2 is YYEKEE in the germline V gene (reference sequence). Deletions cut 6 bases from V and 4 bases from J, with 16 bases between. Points from the study as a whole: Roughly eight highly homologous variants made up a TCR beta motif that seemed to typify ankylosing spondylitis blood. Disease-associated clones were reportedly significantly overrepresented in matched ankylosing spondylitis synovial fluid. Past research had described some motif variants in reactive arthritis synovial fluid and blood.

What was sequenced was blood, either unsorted or a sorted T cell fraction (not recorded which). The chain combines TRBV5-5 with TRBJ1-1, with no clear D. The sequence was obtained from a male donor with ankylosing spondylitis. The CDR3 bases are TGTGCCAGCACCCAGGTGGCCGGGTCCACTGAAGCTTTCTTT. Translated: CASTQVAGSTEAFF.